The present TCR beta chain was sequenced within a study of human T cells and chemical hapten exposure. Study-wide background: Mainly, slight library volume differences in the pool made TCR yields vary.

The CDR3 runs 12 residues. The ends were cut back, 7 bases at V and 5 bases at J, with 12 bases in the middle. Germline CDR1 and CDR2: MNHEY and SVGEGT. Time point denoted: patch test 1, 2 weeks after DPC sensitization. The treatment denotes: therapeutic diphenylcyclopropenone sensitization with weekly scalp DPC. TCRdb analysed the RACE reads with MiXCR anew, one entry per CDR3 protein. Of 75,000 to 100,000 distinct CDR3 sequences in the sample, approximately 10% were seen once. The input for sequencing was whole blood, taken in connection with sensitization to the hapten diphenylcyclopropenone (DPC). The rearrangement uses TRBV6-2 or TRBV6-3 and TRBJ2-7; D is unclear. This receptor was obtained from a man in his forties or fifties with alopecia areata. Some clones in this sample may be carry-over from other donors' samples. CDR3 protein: CASKVSHDEQYF. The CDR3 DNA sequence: TGTGCCAGCAAAGTCAGCCACGACGAGCAGTACTTC.